This T cell receptor beta chain originates from a study of radiotherapy plus CTLA-4 blockade in lung cancer. Whole-study context: Objective responses were documented in around a sixth of patients, with disease control in around 30%.

There are 15 residues in the CDR3. The V end was cut by 0 bases, the J end by 6 bases, with 15 bases between. The germline gives CDR1 SGDLS, CDR2 YYNGEE. Sequencing used immunoSEQ multiplex PCR; TCRdb keeps in-frame clones, though not all of them. Found here are 62,000 or so clones, roughly 85% of them singletons; the top ten hold about 10%. Findings and caveats of the study: Early blood T cell clone dynamics, with interferon-beta, were reported to best predict response.

As regards this clone: Its target is not known.

This receptor was taken from a human donor with non-small cell lung cancer who had a complete response to radiotherapy plus ipilimumab. V usage is TRBV9 and J usage is TRBJ1-1; maybe TRBD1 (5 bases). This specimen was peripheral blood, taken from a patient treated with radiotherapy plus ipilimumab. CDR3 sequence: CASSVEGPLGSEAFF. CDR3 in DNA: TGTGCCAGCAGCGTAGAGGGGCCCCTAGGGTCTGAAGCTTTCTTT.